The following is a TCR beta chain sequence with its context. These data come from a study of OX40 agonist ivuxolimab in advanced cancers. Sequencing used immunoSEQ multiplex PCR; TCRdb keeps in-frame clones, though not all of them. The table records 28,000 or so clones, about four fifths of them present only once. This CDR3 contains 14 residues. Germline V gene lookup returns CDR1 LNHNV and CDR2 YYDKDF (reference sequence). Trimming removed 5 bases from V and 9 bases from J; junction bases left unmatched: 10. The source of this sequence is an adult with an advanced solid tumor such as melanoma, head and neck, liver or kidney cancer. Sequencing was performed on CD4+ or CD8+ T cells sorted from blood, taken in a trial of the OX40 agonist ivuxolimab. V usage is TRBV15 and J usage is TRBJ2-1; 7 bases are a match to TRBD2. CDR3 DNA: TGTGCCACCAGCGGATCCCTAGCGGCGGCTGAGCAGTTCTTC. As protein: CATSGSLAAAEQFF.